Given below is one T cell receptor (beta chain) in context. The antigen remains unidentified. Prepared libraries of TCR beta cDNA carried unique molecular identifiers. cDNA molecules numbering some 500,000 came from roughly 0.93 to 9.6 million T cells. TCRdb reprocessed the PCR reads via MiXCR and lists one record per CDR3 protein. The sample has 750,000 to 950,000 distinct CDR3 sequences, around 53% seen once. This sample was taken from a study of post-analysis software for immune sequencing data. General study results and limits: F measure grouped same-batch samples tightly together. A few TRBV segments occurring more often in patients than controls included TRBV5-6, TRBV5-1 and TRBV20-1. Normalized Chao1 diversity was significantly lower in multiple sclerosis patients than in controls.

CDR3 length: 14 residues. Germline V CDR1 and CDR2: DFQATT, SNEGSKA (reference sequence). The origin of this receptor is a girl aged 5 to 17 with multiple sclerosis. V usage is TRBV20-1 and J usage is TRBJ2-4; no reliable D call. The tail of the sequence fits TRBJ2-7 better, so the J call may be wrong. Sequenced sample: blood. The CDR3 DNA reads TGCAGTGCTAGAGTGAGTCAGAGACGTTACGAGCAGTACTTC. Amino acid sequence: CSARVSQRRYEQYF.